This entry is about one T cell receptor beta chain. The data originate from a study of long-term antiretroviral therapy in people with HIV. Version v3.0 of the immunoSEQ assay ran at survey level. TCRdb's copy holds only in-frame clones and misses some; the assay was immunoSEQ multiplex PCR. The data contain approximately 35,000 clones, roughly three quarters of them singletons. V shed 3 bases and J 3 bases; nucleotides not matched to a gene: 1. This CDR3 is 14 amino acids long. Per germline, CDR1 MRHNA and CDR2 SNTAGT. This receptor was taken from a man younger than 30 with HIV. The chain is built from TRBV6-4 and TRBJ2-3; 9 nucleotides agree with TRBD2. The sequencing here drew on unsorted PBMCs, taken 1.9 years after starting antiretroviral therapy. The CDR3 DNA reads as TGTGCCAGCAGTGAGCGGGGGGGAACAGATACGCAGTATTTT. Its translation: CASSERGGTDTQYF.